These 17 T cell receptor beta chains came from one sample sequenced in a study of control samples from healthy donors and cancer patients. Only in-frame clones appear in the TCRdb table, and some are missing; sequencing was by immunoSEQ multiplex PCR. Among approximately 190,000 clones listed, over 80% were seen once. The sequencing sample was made of blood. Every receptor here comes from a man aged 30-40 years in good health.

The J gene is TRBJ2-6, the V gene TRBV6-5, with D unresolved. CDR3 size: 14 residues. Germline V gene data show CDR1 as MNHEY and CDR2 as SVGAGI. V dropped 1 base and J dropped 0 bases, with 1 base sitting between them. The CDR3, as DNA: TGTGCCAGCAGTTACTTCTCTGGGGCCAACGTCCTGACTTTC. This encodes CASSYFSGANVLTF.

V is TRBV27 and J is TRBJ1-2; D is possibly TRBD1 (6 bases). V was pared by 5 bases and J by 4 bases, with 11 bases between. The CDR3 extends over 13 amino acids. Germline V lookup: CDR1 MNHEY, CDR2 SMNVEV (reference sequence). The DNA of the CDR3 is TGTGCCAGCAGTCCCGGACAGTTCTATGGCTACACCTTC. Its protein product is CASSPGQFYGYTF.

V usage is TRBV5-1 and J usage is TRBJ2-7; tentatively, D is TRBD1 (5 bases). The CDR3 runs to 14 residues. CDR1 is SGHRS, CDR2 YFSETQ, per germline. Trimming cost V 2 bases and J 2 bases, with 11 bases left between them. CDR3 DNA sequence: TGCGCCAGCAGCTTCAGTAAGGGGACCTACGAGCAGTACTTC. It specifies CASSFSKGTYEQYF.

This sequence joins TRBV21-1 and TRBJ2-7. TRBV21-1 is listed as a pseudogene. The CDR3 totals 9 residues. CDR3 amino acids: CAILDEQYF. The CDR3 DNA is TGTGCCATCCTGGATGAGCAGTACTTC.

The chain links TRBV24-1 to TRBJ2-3; 12 bases line up with TRBD1. CDR1 KGHDR and CDR2 SFDVKD come from the germline V gene. The CDR3 has 18 residues. V gave up 4 bases and J gave up 1 base; unmatched junction bases: 8. Here the CDR3 DNA reads TGTGCCACCAGTGACTCCGGGACAGGGGGCGGACGCACAGATACGCAGTATTTT. This gives the protein CATSDSGTGGGRTDTQYF.

This chain connects TRBV6-2 or TRBV6-3 to TRBJ1-1; perhaps TRBD1 as D (5 bases). Deletions cut 6 bases from V and 5 bases from J, with 16 bases between. CDR3 size: 14 residues. Germline V CDR1 and CDR2: MNHEY, SVGEGT. The CDR3 protein is CASRPSGRYTEAFF. DNA of the CDR3: TGTGCCAGCAGACCTTCGGGGCGGTATACTGAAGCTTTCTTT.

The chain links TRBV12-5 to TRBJ1-5; TRBD1 is a possible D gene (6 bases). The CDR3 contains 16 residues. V shed 1 base and J shed 2 bases, with 12 bases lying between them. The germline CDR1 and CDR2 sequences are LGHNT and FRNRAP. Written as DNA, the CDR3 is TGTGCTAGTGGTTTGGGGGGGCTTCGCGGCAATCAGCCCCAGCATTTT. Its protein is CASGLGGLRGNQPQHF.

The V gene is TRBV15, the J gene TRBJ1-2; D unclear. The length of the CDR3 is 12 residues. Germline V CDR1 and CDR2: LNHNV, YYDKDF (reference sequence). Between the trimmed V and J ends, which lost 0 bases and 8 bases, there was a span of 7 bases. Here the CDR3 reads CATSRDQQGYTF. CDR3 DNA sequence: TGTGCCACCAGCAGAGATCAACAGGGCTACACCTTC.

This chain uses TRBV7-2 with TRBJ1-2; TRBD1 agrees at 9 bases. Germline V gene lookup returns CDR1 SGHTA and CDR2 FQGNSA. J lost 7 bases, V lost 4 bases, and 7 bases had no gene match. This CDR3 comprises 14 residues. The CDR3 here is CASSSQGALGGYTF. The CDR3 DNA sequence: TGTGCCAGCAGCTCACAGGGGGCTCTGGGTGGCTACACCTTC. Supplemented by reference TRBV7-2 and TRBJ1-2, the full variable domain reads GAGVSQSPSNKVTEKGKDVELRCDPISGHTALYWYRQSLGQGLEFLIYFQGNSAPDKSGLPSDRFSAERTGGSVSTLTIQRTQQEDSAVYLCASSSQGALGGYTFGSGTRLTVV.

V is TRBV7-9 and J is TRBJ1-2, with D possibly TRBD1 on 6 matching bases. The V and J ends lost 0 bases and 2 bases respectively, with 13 bases between them. The CDR3 totals 16 residues. CDR1 and CDR2 (germline): SEHNR, FQNEAQ (reference sequence). CDR3 amino acids: CASSLALGQRNYGYTF. The CDR3 DNA sequence: TGTGCCAGCAGCTTAGCGCTTGGACAGAGGAACTATGGCTACACCTTC.

V usage is TRBV7-8 and J usage is TRBJ1-2, with 8 bases that match TRBD1. J gave up 4 bases and V 2 bases, and 12 bases lay outside the gene matches. The CDR3 consists of 17 residues. CDR1 and CDR2 from the germline V gene are SGHVS and FQNEAQ. The chain's CDR3 is CASSLNSAGGGGYGYTF. CDR3 DNA sequence: TGTGCCAGCAGCTTAAATAGTGCAGGGGGCGGGGGCTATGGCTACACCTTC.

The CDR3 nucleotides are TGTGCCAGCAGCTTGGGTCCTAGCGGGGATTACAATGAGCAGTTCTTC. Protein product: CASSLGPSGDYNEQFF. V usage is TRBV5-4 and J usage is TRBJ2-1; TRBD2 agrees at 9 bases. CDR3 length: 16 amino acids. The trim removed 0 bases at V and 4 bases at J, leaving 5 bases unmatched. Germline lookup yields CDR1 SGHNT and CDR2 YYREEE (reference sequence).

The gene calls are TRBV12-3 or TRBV12-4 and TRBJ2-1, with D possibly matching TRBD2 (7 bases). The CDR3 has 13 residues. Trimming stripped 3 bases from V and 6 bases from J, with 9 bases between. CDR3 sequence: CASSLGGGNEQFF. CDR3 bases: TGTGCCAGCAGTTTGGGAGGGGGCAATGAGCAGTTCTTC.

The V call is TRBV5-5, the J call TRBJ1-2; D gene unclear. Trimming pared 0 bases from V and 4 bases from J, leaving 10 bases between. CDR3 length: 14 amino acids. CDR1 is SGHKS and CDR2 is YYEKEE in the germline V gene (reference sequence). CDR3 in amino acids: CASSLEVGTYGYTF. Here the CDR3 DNA reads TGTGCCAGCAGCTTGGAAGTAGGAACCTATGGCTACACCTTC.

The CDR3 sequence: CASSAQQGRGGGYTF. In nucleotides, the CDR3 is TGTGCCAGCAGCGCTCAACAGGGCAGGGGCGGGGGCTACACCTTC. V gene TRBV7-2 combines with J gene TRBJ1-2, with D possibly matching TRBD1 (6 bases). The CDR3 runs 15 residues. In germline, CDR1 is SGHTA, CDR2 FQGNSA. Between the trimmed V and J ends, which lost 5 bases and 8 bases, there was a span of 21 bases.

The chain has TRBV5-1 and TRBJ2-1, with D perhaps being TRBD1 or TRBD2 (5 bases each). Germline CDR1 SGHRS, CDR2 YFSETQ. CDR3 length: 14 amino acids. Trimming pared 4 bases from V and 8 bases from J, leaving 16 bases between. CDR3 sequence reads: CASSMGPSGDEQFF. In DNA form, the CDR3 reads TGCGCCAGCAGCATGGGACCTTCGGGCGATGAGCAGTTCTTC.

This rearrangement joins TRBV7-9 to TRBJ2-1; D ambiguous. The germline V and J ends were trimmed by 5 bases and 0 bases, with 11 bases remaining between them. The germline V gene has CDR1 SEHNR and CDR2 FQNEAQ (reference sequence). The CDR3 runs 15 residues. The CDR3 bases are TGTGCCAGCAGCCCCCTCTGGGGCTCCTACAATGAGCAGTTCTTC. Residues: CASSPLWGSYNEQFF.